This T cell receptor beta chain originates from a study of cytomegalovirus exposure and HLA in healthy donors. Study results and limitations: Cytomegalovirus association was assigned to 170 or so TCR beta chains. Later on, an analysis showed TCR association rates differing by HLA locus, with DRB1 the most and HLA-C the fewest. Links to common viral pathogens appeared, in a later analysis, for several of the most significant clusters. Cytomegalovirus status, reportedly, was diagnosed with high specificity and sensitivity by the classifier.

This clone is a singleton in its sample. Its target is not known. Germline lookup yields CDR1 MNHEY and CDR2 SVGAGI. CDR3 length equals 15 residues. The ends were cut back, 0 bases at V and 7 bases at J, with 15 bases in the middle. Primers included in the PCR were 60 Vbeta and 13 Jbeta primers. The table came from immunoSEQ multiplex PCR; TCRdb's copy has only in-frame clones and leaves some out. Of 200,000 or so clones in the sample, around 73% are singletons; the top ten hold over 3.5%. Sequences were obtained from PBMCs. The TCR sequence derives from a male donor in good health and CMV-seronegative. This chain uses TRBV6-5 with TRBJ1-2; possible D gene TRBD1, 6 bases. CDR3 coding DNA: TGTGCCAGCAGTTACTCGAGCAACAGGGAACGTGGCTACACCTTC. Translating it yields CASSYSSNRERGYTF.